These T cell receptor beta chains were read from a single sample in a study of identical twins. Using its own MiXCR run on the 5' RACE reads, TCRdb lists one record per CDR3 protein. Of about 890,000 distinct CDR3 sequences in the sample, roughly an eighth are singletons; the top ten hold about 1.6%. The same sample was also used in a study of yellow fever vaccine responses in identical twins.

The sample consisted of PBMCs. The receptors originated from a woman between 18 and 29 years old in good health. Each CDR3 is given with its conserved first and last residue. The D gene is left open where the match is weak. The listing skips clone size in some rows; elsewhere it reads once, few, many or a size class.

J | V | size | D | CDR3 | DNA
TRBJ2-7 | TRBV12-3/TRBV12-4 | few | TRBD1 | CASRVDRGPGGEQYF | TGTGCCAGCAGGGTTGACAGGGGGCCTGGAGGCGAGCAGTACTTC
TRBJ2-5 | TRBV4-1 | few | TRBD2 | CASSQVAASGVETQYF | TGCGCCAGCAGCCAAGTCGCGGCTAGCGGGGTGGAGACCCAGTACTTC
TRBJ2-2 | TRBV12-5 | NA | TRBD2 | CASGFSGSFPGELFF | TGTGCTAGTGGTTTTAGCGGGAGTTTCCCCGGGGAGCTGTTTTTT
TRBJ1-1 | TRBV29-1 | few | TRBD1 | CSGADRGNTEAFF | TGCAGCGGGGCCGACAGGGGAAACACTGAAGCTTTCTTT
TRBJ2-2 | TRBV3-1 | few | NA | CASSQGRTANTGELFF | TGTGCCAGCAGCCAAGGTCGGACAGCGAACACCGGGGAGCTGTTTTTT
TRBJ2-1 | TRBV25-1 | few | NA | CASQPTPGRGNEQFF | TGTGCCAGCCAACCGACCCCTGGACGGGGCAATGAGCAGTTCTTC
TRBJ1-3 | TRBV15 | few | NA | CATSRVAISGNTIYF | TGTGCCACCAGCAGAGTTGCAATCTCTGGAAACACCATATATTTT
TRBJ2-5 | TRBV2 | few | TRBD2 | CASSVAGVQETQYF | TGTGCCAGCAGTGTCGCGGGGGTACAAGAGACCCAGTACTTC
TRBJ1-2 | TRBV7-9 | NA | NA | CASSFGTFYGYTF | TGTGCCAGCAGCTTTGGGACATTTTATGGCTACACCTTC
TRBJ2-5 | TRBV29-1 | few | NA | CSVVLPPSRRETQYF | TGCAGCGTTGTCCTCCCACCTAGCAGGAGGGAGACCCAGTACTTC
TRBJ2-1 | TRBV28 | NA | NA | CASSSITSYNEQFF | TGTGCCAGCAGTTCCATCACTAGCTACAATGAGCAGTTCTTC
TRBJ2-7 | TRBV24-1 | few | TRBD1 | CATRHRGSYEQYF | TGTGCCACCAGGCACAGGGGTTCCTACGAGCAGTACTTC
TRBJ1-5 | TRBV12-3/TRBV12-4 | many | TRBD1 | CASSGTGPINQPQHF | TGTGCCAGCAGTGGGACAGGGCCTATCAATCAGCCCCAGCATTTT
TRBJ2-1 | TRBV10-3 | few | TRBD1 | CAISESRTGGNEQFF | TGTGCCATCAGTGAGTCGAGGACAGGGGGAAATGAGCAGTTCTTC
TRBJ1-1 | TRBV3-1 | many | NA | CASSQGWGLVTEAFF | TGTGCCAGCAGCCAAGGTTGGGGATTGGTCACTGAAGCTTTCTTT
TRBJ1-3 | TRBV12-3/TRBV12-4 | few | NA | CASSFRSFLSGNTIYF | TGTGCCAGCAGTTTTCGGAGTTTTCTCTCTGGAAACACCATATATTTT